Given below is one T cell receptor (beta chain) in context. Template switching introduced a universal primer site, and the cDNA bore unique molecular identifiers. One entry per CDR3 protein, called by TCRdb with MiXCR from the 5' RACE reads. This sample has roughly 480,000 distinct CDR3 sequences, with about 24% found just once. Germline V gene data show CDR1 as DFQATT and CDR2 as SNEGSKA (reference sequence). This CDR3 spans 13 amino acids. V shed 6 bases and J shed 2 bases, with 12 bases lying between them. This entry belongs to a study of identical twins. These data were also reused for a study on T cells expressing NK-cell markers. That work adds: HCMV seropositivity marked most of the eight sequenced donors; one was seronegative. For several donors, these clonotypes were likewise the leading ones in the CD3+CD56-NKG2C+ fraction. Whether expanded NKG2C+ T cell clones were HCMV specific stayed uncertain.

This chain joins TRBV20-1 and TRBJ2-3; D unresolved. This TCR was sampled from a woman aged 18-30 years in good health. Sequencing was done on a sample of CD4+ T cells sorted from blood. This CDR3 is CSALEAATDTQYF. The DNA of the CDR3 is TGCAGTGCCTTAGAAGCCGCCACAGATACGCAGTATTTT.